A single sample gave rise to the 29 T cell receptor beta chains below, sequenced in a study of cytomegalovirus exposure and HLA in healthy donors. The PCR had 60 Vbeta and 13 Jbeta primers. Produced via immunoSEQ multiplex PCR; TCRdb's table is partial and in-frame only. This sample has around 88,000 clones; less than 85% occur once, and the top ten carry about 2%. Input material: PBMCs. Receptors originate from a male donor in good health and CMV-seronegative.

V usage is TRBV7-8 and J usage is TRBJ1-5; D is unresolved. This CDR3 contains 14 residues. The germline V gene encodes CDR1 SGHVS and CDR2 FQNEAQ. The germline V and J ends were trimmed by 2 bases and 4 bases, with 9 bases remaining between them. The CDR3 nucleotides read TGTGCCAGCAGCTTATCCGCAGAAAATCAGCCCCAGCATTTT. Protein product: CASSLSAENQPQHF.

The J gene is TRBJ1-1, the V gene TRBV30, with 9 positions matching TRBD1. The CDR3 contains 14 residues. Germline CDR1 is GTSNPN and CDR2 is SVGIG (reference sequence). The J segment lost 6 bases and the V segment lost 0 bases, leaving 5 bases of the junction unmatched. The CDR3 nucleotides are TGTGCCTGGAGTGTATACAGGGGGCAGGCTGAAGCTTTCTTT. Amino acid sequence: CAWSVYRGQAEAFF.

The rearrangement uses TRBV30 and TRBJ1-2, with D unresolved. CDR1 is GTSNPN, CDR2 SVGIG, per germline (reference sequence). This CDR3 is 13 amino acids long. The ends were cut back, 0 bases at V and 2 bases at J, with 7 bases in the middle. CDR3 region: CAWSVSQNYGYTF. The CDR3 bases are TGTGCCTGGAGTGTATCACAGAACTATGGCTACACCTTC.

This clone has just a few counts. The chain employs TRBV5-1 and TRBJ2-7; a weak D match, TRBD2 (5 bases). CDR1 is SGHRS and CDR2 is YFSETQ in the germline V gene. This CDR3 is 14 amino acids long. Trimming shortened V by 4 bases and J by 2 bases, and 13 bases separated the two germline ends. The CDR3 DNA reads as TGCGCCAGCAGCGGAGGACCGACGGCCTACGAGCAGTACTTC. Translation gives CASSGGPTAYEQYF.

This clone has just a few counts. In DNA, the CDR3 is TGTGCCAGCAGTTACCTAGCGCAGACCTCCTACGAGCAGTACTTC. This sequence encodes CASSYLAQTSYEQYF. V gene TRBV6-5 combines with J gene TRBJ2-7, with a tentative D call TRBD2 (6 bases). The CDR3 is 15 amino acids. V lost 2 bases and J lost 0, with 11 bases in between. Germline assignment: CDR1 MNHEY and CDR2 SVGAGI.

This chain connects TRBV2 to TRBJ2-7; 11 bases agree with TRBD1. Trimming cost V 5 bases and J 5 bases; bases outside gene matches: 5. Germline CDR1 and CDR2: SNHLY and FYNNEI. The CDR3 is made up of 14 amino acids. Written as DNA, the CDR3 is TGTGCCAGCAGTTCCGGGACAGGGGGACACGAGCAGTACTTC. As protein: CASSSGTGGHEQYF.

The rearrangement uses TRBV2 and TRBJ2-1, with a possible D match to TRBD2 (6 bases). Germline lookup yields CDR1 SNHLY and CDR2 FYNNEI. The V end was cut by 2 bases, the J end by 10 bases, with 15 bases between. The CDR3 consists of 14 residues. The CDR3 loop is CASSELAGGLEQFF. As DNA, the CDR3 is TGTGCCAGCAGTGAACTAGCCGGGGGTTTGGAGCAGTTCTTC.

The chain employs TRBV27 and TRBJ1-2; D call uncertain. Trimming took 6 bases from V and 2 from J, leaving 13 bases between them. Per germline, CDR1 MNHEY and CDR2 SMNVEV (reference sequence). The CDR3 is made up of 14 amino acids. CDR3 amino acids: CASSLGAENYGYTF. The CDR3 nucleotides are TGTGCCAGCAGCCTAGGAGCAGAGAACTATGGCTACACCTTC.

The gene calls are TRBV28 and TRBJ2-2, with a weak D call TRBD1 (6 bases). Per germline, CDR1 MDHEN and CDR2 SYDVKM. Trimming removed 2 bases from V and 6 bases from J, with 10 bases in between. CDR3 length: 14 amino acids. The CDR3 DNA reads as TGTGCCAGCAGTTTACCTGGGACACCCGGGGAGCTGTTTTTT. Its protein product is CASSLPGTPGELFF.

The CDR3 reads CASSYAGTGKGSEQYF. The CDR3 nucleotides are TGTGCCAGCAGTTACGCCGGGACAGGGAAGGGGTCCGAGCAGTACTTC. The chain links TRBV6-5 to TRBJ2-7; TRBD1 matches at 9 bases. This CDR3 region has 16 residues. The germline V gene has CDR1 MNHEY and CDR2 SVGAGI. Trimming removed 2 bases from V and 6 bases from J; junction bases left unmatched: 11.

J is TRBJ2-7 and V is TRBV28; D perhaps matches TRBD2 (7 bases). The CDR3 has 16 amino acids. Germline CDR1 MDHEN, CDR2 SYDVKM. V lost 2 bases to trimming and J lost 6 bases, with 20 bases between them. The CDR3 sequence: CASSLGQGRVRGEQYF. The CDR3 nucleotides are TGTGCCAGCAGTTTAGGGCAGGGGAGGGTAAGGGGCGAGCAGTACTTC.

This rearrangement joins TRBV29-1 to TRBJ1-5; a weak D match, TRBD1 (6 bases). Looked up from germline, CDR1 is SQVTM and CDR2 is ANQGSEA. The CDR3 is 14 amino acids. Trimming left V 5 bases short and J 0 bases short, with 11 bases between. CDR3 amino acids: CSVLTGNSNQPQHF. The CDR3 DNA reads as TGCAGCGTTCTTACAGGGAATAGCAATCAGCCCCAGCATTTT.

The sample holds one count of this clone. This chain uses TRBV7-9 with TRBJ2-1, with D possibly being TRBD2 (7 bases). The CDR3 extends over 14 amino acids. CDR1 is SEHNR and CDR2 is FQNEAQ in the germline V gene (reference sequence). V lost 1 base and J lost 11, with 15 bases in between. The CDR3 region is CASSLGEGGEKQFF. CDR3 coding DNA: TGTGCCAGCAGCTTAGGGGAGGGGGGGGAAAAGCAGTTCTTC.

V is TRBV7-9 and J is TRBJ1-1, with TRBD1 as a possible D gene (6 bases). Germline V CDR1 and CDR2: SEHNR, FQNEAQ (reference sequence). V was trimmed by 6 bases and J by 1 base, leaving 9 bases between them. The length of the CDR3 is 13 residues. CDR3 sequence (DNA): TGTGCCAGCAGGAACAGGGAGAACACTGAAGCTTTCTTT. Its protein is CASRNRENTEAFF.

V usage is TRBV7-3 and J usage is TRBJ2-3, with 10 bases lining up with TRBD2. Trimming at V came to 2 bases and at J to 4 bases, leaving 3 bases not matched to a gene. Per the germline V gene, CDR1 is SGHTA and CDR2 is FQGTGA. There are 15 residues in the CDR3. The DNA of the CDR3 is TGTGCCAGCAGCTTAGATAGCGGGAGGCCAGATACGCAGTATTTT. Its protein is CASSLDSGRPDTQYF.

This chain uses TRBV5-1 with TRBJ2-7, with D perhaps TRBD2 (7 bases). Per germline, CDR1 SGHRS and CDR2 YFSETQ. The CDR3 is made up of 17 amino acids. V lost 3 bases to trimming and J lost 2 bases, with 21 bases between them. This CDR3 is CASSSMLGAGETYEQYF. The CDR3 bases are TGCGCCAGCAGCTCCATGTTGGGGGCGGGAGAGACCTACGAGCAGTACTTC. Full variable domain (outside the CDR3, taken from reference TRBV5-1 and TRBJ2-7): KAGVTQTPRYLIKTRGQQVTLSCSPISGHRSVSWYQQTPGQGLQFLFEYFSETQRNKGNFPGRFSGRQFSNSRSEMNVSTLELGDSALYLCASSSMLGAGETYEQYFGPGTRLTVT.

V usage is TRBV5-1 and J usage is TRBJ2-3, with D tentatively TRBD2 (5 bases). The CDR3 is 16 residues long. Trimming pared 4 bases from V and 0 bases from J, leaving 15 bases between. Germline V lookup: CDR1 SGHRS, CDR2 YFSETQ. The CDR3 sequence: CASSHISAVSTDTQYF. In nucleotides, the CDR3 is TGCGCCAGCAGCCATATCTCAGCGGTTAGCACAGATACGCAGTATTTT.

The chain combines TRBV23-1 with TRBJ2-7; tentative D call: TRBD2 (5 bases). Being an ORF, TRBV23-1 has a function that is uncertain. The CDR3 has 14 residues. V dropped 3 bases and J dropped 6 bases, with 15 bases sitting between them. The CDR3 sequence: CASSQEEVSCEQYF. For the CDR3, the DNA is TGCGCCAGCAGTCAGGAGGAGGTTTCTTGCGAGCAGTACTTC.

This clone showed up just a few times. The germline gene is not matched at one end of the junction; a read error may be the cause. Other DNA sequences in the sample encode the same CDR3. This chain joins TRBV13 and TRBJ2-5; the D gene is possibly TRBD1 (6 bases). The CDR3 loop spans 17 amino acids. CDR1 and CDR2 from the germline V gene are PRHDT and FYEKMQ (reference sequence). The CDR3 DNA is TGTGCCAGCAGCTTAGGCCTTTGGACAGAGGCCCAAAAGACCCAGTACTTC. Protein product: CASSLGLWTEAQKTQYF.

V usage is TRBV15 and J usage is TRBJ2-7; a weak D match, TRBD2 (6 bases). The CDR3 runs to 14 residues. The V gene's germline CDR1 is LNHNV and CDR2 YYDKDF (reference sequence). The germline V and J ends were trimmed by 1 base and 0 bases, with 7 bases remaining between them. CDR3 protein: CATSRVRGSYEQYF. CDR3 nucleotides: TGTGCCACCAGCAGAGTGCGGGGCTCCTACGAGCAGTACTTC.

In its sample, this clone was seen a few times. This sequence joins TRBV6-5 and TRBJ1-3; the match to TRBD1 covers 7 bases. V dropped 5 bases and J dropped 2; count of bases not matched to a gene: 6. Germline V gene lookup returns CDR1 MNHEY and CDR2 SVGAGI. The CDR3 runs 15 residues. CDR3: CASSQQQGTGNTIYF. The CDR3 DNA sequence: TGTGCCAGCAGTCAACAACAGGGGACTGGAAACACCATATATTTT.

The chain joins TRBV10-3 to TRBJ1-5, with 8 bases matching TRBD1. The junction had 3 bases not matched to a gene; V was cut back by 5 bases and J by 3 bases. Germline values: CDR1 ENHRY, CDR2 SYGVKD. The CDR3 is 14 residues long. DNA for the CDR3: TGTGCCATCAGTCGACAGGGGTACAATCAGCCCCAGCATTTT. Its protein is CAISRQGYNQPQHF.

This chain joins TRBV11-2 and TRBJ2-7, with 11 bases fitting TRBD2. The CDR3 has 15 amino acids. Looked up from germline, CDR1 is SGHAT and CDR2 is FQNNGV. The ends lost 5 bases at V and 5 bases at J; junction bases unmatched: 8. CDR3 in DNA: TGTGCCAGCAGCAAAACTAGCGGGAGTTTCCACGAGCAGTACTTC. It codes for CASSKTSGSFHEQYF.

The chain recombines TRBV6-1 with TRBJ1-4; D is possibly TRBD1 (5 bases). The CDR3 runs to 14 residues. With 3 bases removed from V and 4 bases from J, the gap between germline ends came to 9 bases. CDR1 and CDR2 from the germline V gene are MNHNS and SASEGT. CDR3 coding DNA: TGTGCCAGCAGTGATTTGGGGGGTAATGAAAAACTGTTTTTT. It encodes CASSDLGGNEKLFF.

The J gene is TRBJ2-2, the V gene TRBV29-1; perhaps TRBD1 as D (5 bases). Germline assignment: CDR1 SQVTM and CDR2 ANQGSEA. Trimming took off 3 bases at V and 3 bases at J, with 11 bases between the two ends. The CDR3 sequence is 14 residues long. This CDR3 reads CSVDSDRHTGELFF. In nucleotides, the CDR3 is TGCAGCGTTGATAGTGACAGACACACCGGGGAGCTGTTTTTT.

The chain couples TRBV28 to TRBJ1-2; the D is unclear. The CDR3 consists of 15 residues. Trimming left V 3 bases short and J 4 bases short, with 15 bases between. The germline CDR1 and CDR2 sequences are MDHEN and SYDVKM. The CDR3 protein is CASSFPLGLLYGYTF. The CDR3 DNA is TGTGCCAGCAGTTTTCCTCTCGGTCTGCTCTATGGCTACACCTTC.

The chain couples TRBV2 to TRBJ2-3; 8 bases agree with TRBD2. The CDR3 spans 15 residues. Germline CDR1 and CDR2: SNHLY and FYNNEI. J gave up 5 bases and V 3 bases, and 7 bases lay outside the gene matches. In nucleotides, the CDR3 is TGTGCCAGCAGTGATGGGGAGCGGGAGTTAGATACGCAGTATTTT. Encoded protein: CASSDGERELDTQYF.

This clone was seen a handful of times. The gene calls are TRBV7-2 and TRBJ1-1, with 7 nucleotides matching TRBD1. The CDR3 contains 13 residues. The V gene end was trimmed by 3 bases and the J gene end by 3 bases; junction bases not matched to a gene: 1. CDR1 is SGHTA, CDR2 FQGNSA, per germline. CDR3 coding DNA: TGTGCCAGCAGCTTCACAGGGGACACTGAAGCTTTCTTT. Its translation is CASSFTGDTEAFF.

The rearrangement joins TRBV28 to TRBJ2-7; TRBD2 might be the D (6 bases). CDR3 length: 14 residues. The germline CDR1 and CDR2 sequences are MDHEN and SYDVKM. Trimming removed 6 bases from V and 7 bases from J, with 19 bases in between. The CDR3 region has the DNA TGTGCCAGCAGGGTAGCGGCGAACCGCGGGGAGCAGTACTTC. It translates to CASRVAANRGEQYF.